A selection of T cell receptor beta chains follows, all from one sample in a study of T cells after yellow fever vaccination. Via MiXCR, TCRdb re-called the 5' RACE reads, giving one row per CDR3 protein. The sample shows about 260,000 distinct CDR3 sequences, roughly 13% of them seen only once. The sample here was CD4+ T cells sorted from PBMCs, taken 45 days after the yellow fever booster vaccination. These receptors originate from a man aged 30-40 years who received the YFV17D yellow fever vaccine. CDR3s include the opening cysteine and the closing phenylalanine or tryptophan. A D gene is named only where the DNA matches it firmly. Only part of the rows carry a size: once, few, many, or a class if the clone is expanded.

clone size	J gene	V gene	D gene	CDR3 DNA	CDR3 protein
NA	TRBJ2-1	TRBV29-1	NA	TGCAGCGTTTCAGGACAATCCTACAATGAGCAGTTCTTC	CSVSGQSYNEQFF
few	TRBJ2-1	TRBV5-1	TRBD2	TGCGCCAGCAGCCCGGGACTAGCGGGAGATCATGAGCAGTTCTTC	CASSPGLAGDHEQFF
NA	TRBJ2-1	TRBV6-2/TRBV6-3	TRBD2	TGTGCCGCCCGGGCCAGCGGGGACAATGAGCAGTTCTTC	CAARASGDNEQFF
few	TRBJ2-1	TRBV4-3	NA	TGCGCCAGCAGCCAAGATGCCCAGACGGCCTACAATGAGCAGTTCTTC	CASSQDAQTAYNEQFF
NA	TRBJ2-7	TRBV7-2	TRBD2	TGTGCCAGCAGCGATAGTAGCGGGACCGCGTACGAGCAGTACTTC	CASSDSSGTAYEQYF
NA	TRBJ2-7	TRBV12-3/TRBV12-4	NA	TGTGCCAGCAGTTTACACAGGGCCCACTACGAGCAGTACTTC	CASSLHRAHYEQYF
few	TRBJ2-3	TRBV5-1	NA	TGCGCCAGCAGCTTGGGGGAGAGCCCGGATACGCAGTATTTT	CASSLGESPDTQYF
few	TRBJ1-2	TRBV18	NA	TGTGCCAGCTCACCAACGGACAGTTCCTATGGCTACACCTTC	CASSPTDSSYGYTF
NA	TRBJ2-1	TRBV27	TRBD1	TGTGCCAGCAGTGAGGACATGTGGGACAGGGACCACAATGAGCAGTTCTTC	CASSEDMWDRDHNEQFF
few	TRBJ2-4	TRBV4-3	NA	TGCGCCAGCAGCCAAGACACCAGAAACATTCAGTACTTC	CASSQDTRNIQYF
few	TRBJ1-2	TRBV5-6	TRBD1	TGTGCCAGCAGCCCCCGGATAGGGACAGGATATGGCTACACCTTC	CASSPRIGTGYGYTF
NA	TRBJ1-5	TRBV6-1	TRBD1	TGTGCCAGCAGTACCCTGGACAGGCGGTATCAGCCCCAGCATTTT	CASSTLDRRYQPQHF
NA	TRBJ2-7	TRBV27	TRBD2	TGTGCCAGCAGTTTATTCCCTAGCGGGAGTATCAACGAGCAGTACTTC	CASSLFPSGSINEQYF
NA	TRBJ2-1	TRBV24-1	TRBD2	TGTGCCACCAGTGTAGGACTAGCTCGTCATGAGCAGTTCTTC	CATSVGLARHEQFF
few	TRBJ1-4	TRBV5-1	NA	TGCGCCAGCAGCTTGGGACAACCGAATGAAAAACTGTTTTTT	CASSLGQPNEKLFF
few	TRBJ2-7	TRBV5-6	NA	TGTGCCAGCAGCTTGGTATCGAGCGGGCTCTACGAGCAGTACTTC	CASSLVSSGLYEQYF
NA	TRBJ2-1	TRBV5-1	TRBD1	TGCGCCAGCAGCTCAAAGGTCGACAGGGTTGATGAGCAGTTCTTC	CASSSKVDRVDEQFF
few	TRBJ1-4	TRBV20-1	NA	TGCAGTGCTAGGCAGGGCGGGGCTAATGAAAAACTGTTTTTT	CSARQGGANEKLFF
few	TRBJ2-1	TRBV12-3/TRBV12-4	TRBD2	TGTGCCAGCAAACCCCGGACTAGCGGGAGCAATGAGCAGTTCTTC	CASKPRTSGSNEQFF
few	TRBJ2-7	TRBV20-1	NA	TGCAGTGCTAACGGACTCACCAGTTCGGAGCAGTACTTC	CSANGLTSSEQYF
NA	TRBJ2-1	TRBV12-3/TRBV12-4	NA	TGTGCCAGCAGTTTAGCTAAATCCCTGCGATTC	CASSLAKSLRF
once	TRBJ2-5	TRBV28	NA	TGTGCCAGCCGTTCCGGGACCCACCAAGAGACCCAGTACTTC	CASRSGTHQETQYF
few	TRBJ2-7	TRBV7-2	NA	TGTGCCAGCAGCCTCGCAGGGATCTCCGAGCAGTACTTC	CASSLAGISEQYF
NA	TRBJ2-1	TRBV7-2	TRBD2	TGTGCCAGCAGCACCGCGGGGGGGACATACAATGAGCAGTTCTTC	CASSTAGGTYNEQFF
NA	TRBJ2-3	TRBV15	NA	TGTGCCACCAGCAGAGATCACAACACAGATACGCAGTATTTT	CATSRDHNTDTQYF
NA	TRBJ1-1	TRBV20-1	NA	TGCAGTGCTAGAGATCCGATGGTGAACACTGAAGCTTTCTTT	CSARDPMVNTEAFF
few	TRBJ2-5	TRBV11-2	NA	TGTGCCAGCAGCTCCCCCTTCTCGGAGACCCAGTACTTC	CASSSPFSETQYF
NA	TRBJ2-7	TRBV7-2	TRBD2	TGTGCCAGCAGCTCCGGGACTAGCGTCTACGAGCAGTACTTC	CASSSGTSVYEQYF
NA	TRBJ2-5	TRBV3-1	NA	TGTGCCAGCAGCCCCGGAGGGAGCGGAGCCTTTCCCCAGTACTTC	CASSPGGSGAFPQYF
NA	TRBJ2-3	TRBV5-1	NA	TGCGCCAGCAGCTCCCCGGACGTCACAGATACGCAGTATTTT	CASSSPDVTDTQYF
NA	TRBJ2-7	TRBV5-4	TRBD1	TGTGCCAGCAGGAAGGGACAGGGGGCGCGGGAGCAGTACTTC	CASRKGQGAREQYF
few	TRBJ2-7	TRBV10-3	NA	TGTGCCATACGATCCGAAGGCGGGGAACAGTACTTC	CAIRSEGGEQYF
few	TRBJ2-7	TRBV4-1	TRBD2	TGCGCCAGCACCCAAGAGGTTAGCGGGATTTCCTACGAGCAGTACTTC	CASTQEVSGISYEQYF